These 19 T cell receptor beta chains share one sample of origin, sequenced in a study of CD8 T cells in ankylosing spondylitis. Notes on the study in general: Characteristic of ankylosing spondylitis blood, it appeared, was a TCR beta motif comprising roughly eight highly homologous variants.

TCRdb fed the 5' RACE reads into MiXCR, producing one record per CDR3 protein. The sample yields some 85,000 distinct CDR3 sequences, roughly 8.5% seen once. No antigen has been assigned to these receptors. The specimen was blood, either unsorted or a sorted T cell fraction (not recorded which). The receptors were sampled from a male donor with ankylosing spondylitis.

V is TRBV5-1 and J is TRBJ2-7; 7 positions match TRBD1. Germline values: CDR1 SGHRS, CDR2 YFSETQ. The CDR3 has 15 amino acids. The J segment lost 7 bases and the V segment lost 4 bases, leaving 14 bases of the junction unmatched. CDR3 sequence reads: CASSHRQGQSLEQYF. CDR3 sequence (DNA): TGCGCCAGCAGCCACCGACAGGGTCAGAGCTTGGAGCAGTACTTC. The whole variable domain, remainder taken from reference TRBV5-1 and TRBJ2-7, is KAGVTQTPRYLIKTRGQQVTLSCSPISGHRSVSWYQQTPGQGLQFLFEYFSETQRNKGNFPGRFSGRQFSNSRSEMNVSTLELGDSALYLCASSHRQGQSLEQYFGPGTRLTVT.

This clonotype was picked up a small number of times. The chain has TRBV20-1 and TRBJ2-1; maybe TRBD1 (7 bases). Germline CDR1 and CDR2: DFQATT and SNEGSKA (reference sequence). V was pared by 6 bases and J by 6 bases, with 24 bases between. This CDR3 has 16 amino acids. For the CDR3, the DNA is TGCAGTGCCAGACTTAGACAGGGTACAGCGGGCAATGAGCAGTTCTTC. Amino acid sequence: CSARLRQGTAGNEQFF.

This clonotype was recorded at least ten times. The V call is TRBV7-9, the J call TRBJ1-1; D remains ambiguous. CDR3 size: 15 residues. V gave up 5 bases and J gave up 1 base, with 14 bases separating them. Germline-derived CDR1 and CDR2 are SEHNR and FQNEAQ (reference sequence). CDR3 DNA sequence: TGTGCCAGCAGCCCTGGCCGGTGGGGGAACACTGAAGCTTTCTTT. Protein sequence: CASSPGRWGNTEAFF.

This clonotype occurred a few times. This chain joins TRBV5-6 and TRBJ2-2, with D possibly TRBD2 on 6 matching bases. V dropped 3 bases and J dropped 4 bases, with 10 bases sitting between them. CDR1 and CDR2 from the germline V gene are SGHDT and YYEEEE. This CDR3 spans 14 amino acids. CDR3 nucleotide sequence: TGTGCCAGCAGCTACGGGACTCCCACCGGGGAGCTGTTTTTT. Translating gives CASSYGTPTGELFF.

This clonotype was recorded at least ten times. The chain uses TRBV20-1 and TRBJ2-1; TRBD2 matches 8 bases. After removal of 5 bases from V and 8 bases from J, the junction contained 11 bases not matched to a gene. Germline V lookup: CDR1 DFQATT, CDR2 SNEGSKA (reference sequence). The CDR3 runs 14 residues. The CDR3, as DNA: TGCAGTGCTCCCTTCCAGCGGGGGCTTGATGAGCAGTTCTTC. This encodes CSAPFQRGLDEQFF.

CDR3 in DNA: TGTGCCAGCAGCCCTGGGGGCACCGGGGAGCTGTTTTTT. Its protein is CASSPGGTGELFF. The V call is TRBV7-9, the J call TRBJ2-2; D may match TRBD1 or TRBD2 (5 bases each). The CDR3 consists of 13 residues. Germline-derived CDR1 and CDR2 are SEHNR and FQNEAQ (reference sequence). V was clipped by 5 bases and J by 4 bases, with 8 bases between them.

This clonotype was counted at least ten times. This chain's CDR3 is CASSLAGVAGGPSEQFF. The CDR3 DNA follows: TGTGCCAGCAGCTTAGCCGGGGTGGCGGGAGGGCCCAGTGAGCAGTTCTTC. V usage is TRBV7-9 and J usage is TRBJ2-1, with TRBD2 matching 9 bases. Germline V gene lookup returns CDR1 SEHNR and CDR2 FQNEAQ (reference sequence). There are 17 residues in the CDR3. The V and J ends lost 0 bases and 9 bases, in that order; junction bases with no gene match: 12. Full variable domain (outside the CDR3, taken from reference TRBV7-9 and TRBJ2-1): DTGVSQNPRHKITKRGQNVTFRCDPISEHNRLYWYRQTLGQGPEFLTYFQNEAQLEKSRLLSDRFSAERPKGSFSTLEIQRTEQGDSAMYLCASSLAGVAGGPSEQFFGPGTRLTVL.

V is TRBV29-1 and J is TRBJ1-2; D call uncertain. The CDR3 is 12 residues long. CDR1 is SQVTM and CDR2 is ANQGSEA in the germline V gene. V lost 6 bases, J lost 2 bases, and 10 bases lay in between. CDR3: CSVVGENYGYTF. Here the CDR3 DNA reads TGCAGCGTAGTAGGCGAGAACTATGGCTACACCTTC.

The chain carries TRBV7-9 and TRBJ2-1, with TRBD1 as a possible D gene (8 bases). Germline V CDR1 and CDR2: SEHNR, FQNEAQ (reference sequence). V was shortened by 4 bases and J by 9 bases, with 16 bases between the two germline ends. The CDR3 is made up of 14 amino acids. The CDR3 sequence is CASSYRGGFGEQFF. The CDR3 nucleotides read TGTGCCAGCAGCTACAGGGGGGGGTTTGGTGAGCAGTTCTTC.

V is TRBV27 and J is TRBJ2-1; no clear D gene. CDR3 length: 13 residues. Germline V gene sequence: CDR1 MNHEY, CDR2 SMNVEV (reference sequence). Trimming removed 5 bases at V and 5 bases at J, with 10 bases between. The CDR3 sequence is CASSTEPNNEQFF. In DNA form, the CDR3 reads TGTGCCAGCAGTACTGAGCCGAACAATGAGCAGTTCTTC.

This clonotype was recorded once. A much larger clone differs by one base, so this may be a read error. V and J are TRBV14 and TRBJ2-1; 13 nucleotides match TRBD2. Germline CDR1 SGHDN, CDR2 FVKESK. J gave up 0 bases and V 8 bases, and 7 bases lay outside the gene matches. CDR3 length equals 17 residues. CDR3 loop: CASCGLAGVSSYNEQFF. CDR3 sequence (DNA): TGTGCCAGCTGCGGACTAGCGGGAGTGAGCTCCTACAATGAGCAGTTCTTC.

The CDR3 protein is CASSPWSGDLSYEQYF. DNA for the CDR3: TGCGCCAGCAGTCCGTGGAGCGGGGACCTATCCTACGAGCAGTACTTC. The chain is built from TRBV4-1 and TRBJ2-7; 7 bases match TRBD2. This CDR3 is 16 amino acids long. The ends lost 6 bases at V and 1 base at J; junction bases unmatched: 12. Germline loops: CDR1 MGHRA, CDR2 YSYEKL.

This clonotype was seen a few times. V and J are TRBV27 and TRBJ1-5, with D perhaps matching TRBD1 (6 bases). V was shortened by 6 bases and J by 1 base, with 10 bases between the two germline ends. The CDR3 covers 14 residues. The germline CDR1 and CDR2 sequences are MNHEY and SMNVEV (reference sequence). CDR3 region: CASRLGQSNQPQHF. The DNA for the CDR3 is TGTGCCAGCAGACTTGGACAGAGCAATCAGCCCCAGCATTTT.

This rearrangement joins TRBV11-2 to TRBJ2-7; D not certain. The CDR3 sequence is 12 residues long. Germline CDR1 SGHAT, CDR2 FQNNGV. The V gene lost 3 bases and the J gene lost 3 bases, with 6 bases spanning the gap. CDR3 sequence (DNA): TGTGCCAGCAGCTTTCTGGGCTACGAGCAGTACTTC. Amino acid sequence: CASSFLGYEQYF.

There are many counts of this clonotype. V and J are TRBV29-1 and TRBJ2-1, with TRBD2 matching over 9 bases. V shed 5 bases, J shed 8 bases, and the junction held 7 bases outside the gene matches. The V gene's germline CDR1 is SQVTM and CDR2 ANQGSEA. This CDR3 has 13 amino acids. This CDR3 reads CSVTGTSFYEQFF. The DNA for the CDR3 is TGCAGCGTTACCGGGACTAGCTTCTATGAGCAGTTCTTC.

This clonotype turned up a few times. This chain connects TRBV20-1 to TRBJ2-3; D gene uncertain. Trimming shortened V by 4 bases and J by 3 bases, and 11 bases separated the two germline ends. The CDR3 spans 13 residues. The germline V gene has CDR1 DFQATT and CDR2 SNEGSKA (reference sequence). The chain's CDR3 is CSATALGTDTQYF. The CDR3 nucleotides read TGCAGTGCTACCGCTTTGGGAACAGATACGCAGTATTTT.

The chain uses TRBV27 and TRBJ1-5; D gene ambiguous. Per germline, CDR1 MNHEY and CDR2 SMNVEV (reference sequence). This CDR3 has 14 amino acids. Trimming took off 6 bases at V and 0 bases at J, with 9 bases between the two ends. The CDR3 loop is CASRPLNSNQPQHF. In DNA, the CDR3 is TGTGCCAGCAGACCTCTGAATAGCAATCAGCCCCAGCATTTT.

This clonotype was observed at least ten times. The chain combines TRBV12-3 or TRBV12-4 with TRBJ1-5; TRBD1 agrees at 7 bases. The V gene end was trimmed by 7 bases and the J gene end by 0 bases; junction bases not matched to a gene: 6. This CDR3 spans 15 amino acids. CDR3 DNA sequence: TGTGCCAGCACCAAGACAGGGTCTAGCAATCAGCCCCAGCATTTT. As protein: CASTKTGSSNQPQHF.

The sample holds a few counts of this clonotype. The gene calls are TRBV6-2 or TRBV6-3 and TRBJ1-1, with 9 nucleotides matching TRBD1. The V gene's germline CDR1 is MNHEY and CDR2 SVGEGT. The CDR3 is 14 residues long. With 5 bases clipped from V and 4 bases from J, the junction kept 5 bases outside the gene matches. CDR3 loop: CASSKTGGSTEAFF. The CDR3 DNA reads TGTGCCAGCAGTAAGACAGGGGGGAGCACTGAAGCTTTCTTT.